This T cell receptor (beta chain) was obtained from a study of control samples from healthy donors and cancer patients (dated by TCRdb to the early 2020s). Libraries were made using the immunoSEQ multiplex PCR assay. Entries here come from immuneACCESS through TCRdb and include only in-frame sequences with V and J called. Some clones fail to appear in such tables; in the studies checked, an unresolved V gene covers under half of the shortfall, and the cause of the remainder is unknown. Within this sample are about 130,000 clones, with around 90% of them counted one time only. The ten largest clones capture roughly 8.6% of the sample. Ends trimmed: V by 7 bases, J by 3 bases; bases unmatched to a gene: 3. The CDR1 and CDR2 encoded by the germline V gene are ENHRY and SYGVKD. The CDR3 contains 12 residues, cysteine and phenylalanine counted. Just the 36-base CDR3 DNA is kept, in frame starting at base 1.

Comments on this clone: The specificity of this receptor is unknown. Base quality data are lacking; no much larger clone is found one base away.

The rearranged chain carries TRBV10-3 and TRBJ2-7; 7 bases in the junction line up with TRBD1. The receptor comes from a man aged 18 to 29 in good health. Specimen: blood. This receptor carries the CDR3 CAIMTGNYEQYF. The sequenced DNA is TGTGCCATCATGACAGGGAACTACGAGCAGTACTTC.